This TCR beta chain originates from a study of T-cell reconstitution after alpha-beta-depleted transplantation in children. Germline CDR1 SGHTA, CDR2 FQGTGA. The CDR3 is 13 residues long. Trimming removed 3 bases at V and 5 bases at J, with 7 bases between. This clonotype showed up just a few times. This sample's TCRbeta library carried unique molecular identifier barcodes. TCRdb fed the PCR reads into MiXCR, producing one record per CDR3 protein. The sample contains fewer than 450,000 distinct CDR3 sequences, 15% to 20% of which appear only once. This receptor was taken from a male patient aged 2 to 10 who had a stem cell transplant for acute lymphoblastic leukemia, so the T cells may come from the graft donor. This specimen was PBMCs, mostly from graft donor cells, taken 360 days after TCRalphabeta/CD19-depleted stem cell transplant. The chain combines TRBV7-3 with TRBJ2-2, with D unclear. CDR3 sequence reads: CASSFSQTGELFF. The CDR3, as DNA: TGTGCCAGCAGCTTCAGCCAAACCGGGGAGCTGTTTTTT.